This T cell receptor beta chain originates from a study of cytomegalovirus exposure and HLA in healthy donors. CDR1 is LNHNV, CDR2 YYDKDF, per germline (reference sequence). This CDR3 contains 15 residues. V lost 5 bases to trimming and J lost 1 base, with 14 bases between them. Use of 60 Vbeta and 13 Jbeta primers characterized the PCR. The data were produced by immunoSEQ multiplex PCR, yet TCRdb's version contains in-frame clones alone and is incomplete. The table has approximately 160,000 clones, around 83% seen once. In its sample, this clone was seen a few times. The rearrangement links TRBV15 to TRBJ1-1, with D possibly being TRBD1 (5 bases). Sequenced input: PBMCs. This TCR was recovered from a man over 45 in good health and CMV-seropositive. CDR3 amino acids: CATSLEGLRNTEAFF. The CDR3 nucleotides read TGTGCCACCAGCTTGGAGGGACTGAGGAACACTGAAGCTTTCTTT.